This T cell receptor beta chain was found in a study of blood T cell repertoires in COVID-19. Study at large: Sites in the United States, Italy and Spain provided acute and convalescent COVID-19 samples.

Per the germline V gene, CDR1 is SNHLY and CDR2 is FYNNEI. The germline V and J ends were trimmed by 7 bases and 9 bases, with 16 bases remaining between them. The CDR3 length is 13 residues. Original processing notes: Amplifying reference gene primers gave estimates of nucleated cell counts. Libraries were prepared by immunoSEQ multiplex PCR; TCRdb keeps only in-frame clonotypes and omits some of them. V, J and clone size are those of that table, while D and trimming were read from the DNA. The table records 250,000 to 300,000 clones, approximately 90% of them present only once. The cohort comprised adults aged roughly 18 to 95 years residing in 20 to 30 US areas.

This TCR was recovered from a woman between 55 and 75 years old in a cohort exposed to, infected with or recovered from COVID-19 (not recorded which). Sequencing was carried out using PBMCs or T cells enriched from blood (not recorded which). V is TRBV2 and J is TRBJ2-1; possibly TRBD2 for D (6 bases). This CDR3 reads CASNSGGVGEQFF. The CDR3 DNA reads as TGTGCCAGCAATTCAGGCGGGGTCGGTGAGCAGTTCTTC.